A selection of T cell receptor beta chains follows, all from one sample in a study of technical replicates of blood from a few donors. Sequenced by immunoSEQ multiplex PCR; TCRdb stores in-frame clones only, minus some. The sample consists of 70,000 to 95,000 clones, about 94% of them appearing once. The sequencing input was T cells isolated from PBMCs. The receptor source for this set is a human donor in good health. Both conserved end residues are part of each CDR3. D genes are given only for firm matches. Clone size is given for some rows only: seen once, a few or many times, or a class if the clone is expanded.

>-|TRBJ2-5|TRBV27|TRBD2
TGTGCCAGCAGTCCAACTAGCGGGAGGGCCGTTTTGACGCTGGAGACCCAGTACTTC
CASSPTSGRAVLTLETQYF
>-|TRBJ2-7|TRBV5-5|-
TGTGCCAGCAGCTTTGATCCCAGGGACTCCTACGAGCAGTACTTC
CASSFDPRDSYEQYF
>-|TRBJ2-3|TRBV7-8|-
TGTGCCAGCAGCGCCCCAGCCGGGATACTCACAGATACGCAGTATTTT
CASSAPAGILTDTQYF
>once|TRBJ1-1|TRBV9|TRBD1
TGTGCCAGCAGCCTCACCGGGACAGAAAACACTGAAGCTTTCTTT
CASSLTGTENTEAFF
>-|TRBJ2-5|TRBV11-3|TRBD2
TGTGCCAGCAGCCCGTTGGGGCTAGCGGGGGGTGATTGGGAGACCCAGTACTTC
CASSPLGLAGGDWETQYF
>-|TRBJ2-3|TRBV2|-
TGTGCCAGCAGTGCTCTAGTTAGGACAGATACGCAGTATTTT
CASSALVRTDTQYF
>few|TRBJ1-5|TRBV28|-
TGTGCCAGCAGTTTATACCCCCCTTCGGAGAAGCCCCAGCATTTT
CASSLYPPSEKPQHF
>-|TRBJ2-1|TRBV10-3|-
TGTGCCATCACAGACTCCAATGAGCAGTTCTTC
CAITDSNEQFF
>-|TRBJ2-1|TRBV27|-
TGTGCCAGCAGTTTAACAGGCTTTATTTACAATGAGCAGTTCTTC
CASSLTGFIYNEQFF
>-|TRBJ2-5|TRBV6-1|TRBD1
TGTGCCAGCAGTGGCCGACAGGGGTCGCACCAAGAGACCCAGTACTTC
CASSGRQGSHQETQYF
>-|TRBJ2-7|TRBV25-1|TRBD1
TGTGCCAGCAGTGAATTGGGACAGGGAAGCTACGAGCAGTACTTC
CASSELGQGSYEQYF
>-|TRBJ1-2|TRBV29-1|-
TGCAGCGTTGACAGGGTCTCCTATGGCTACACCTTC
CSVDRVSYGYTF
>once|TRBJ2-1|TRBV4-2|TRBD2
TGTGCCAGCAGCCGGTGGCCTAGCGGGGGGGCCGGGGATGAGCAGTTCTTC
CASSRWPSGGAGDEQFF
>-|TRBJ1-6|TRBV25-1|-
TGTGCCAGCAGTGAAGGAGATTCCAGCTCCTATAATTCACCCCTCCACTTT
CASSEGDSSSYNSPLHF
>once|TRBJ1-2|TRBV9|TRBD1
TGTGCCAGCAGCATGGGACAGGGAAAGATGGGCTACACCTTC
CASSMGQGKMGYTF
>-|TRBJ2-1|TRBV4-1|-
TGCGCCAGCAGTCAAGGACCGGGGTTCACCTACAATGAGCAGTTCTTC
CASSQGPGFTYNEQFF
>-|TRBJ2-3|TRBV6-4|TRBD2
TGTGCCAGCAGACTAGCGGGGGACACAGATACGCAGTATTTT
CASRLAGDTDTQYF
>-|TRBJ1-6|TRBV18|-
TGTGCCAGCTCACTCCAATCGGGACTACTACAGAGGGAAAATTCACCCCTCCACTTT
CASSLQSGLLQRENSPLHF
>-|TRBJ1-3|TRBV5-4|-
TGTGCCAGCAGCTGGGCGGGTTCTGGTGTATATTTT
CASSWAGSGVYF
>-|TRBJ2-1|TRBV5-4|TRBD2
TGTGCCAGCAGCTTAGGGGCGGGAGTAGTATCTCGTGAGCAGTTCTTC
CASSLGAGVVSREQFF
>-|TRBJ2-1|TRBV6-1|-
TGTGCCAGCCCTAGGGGGAACAGCTACAATGAGCAGTTCTTC
CASPRGNSYNEQFF
>-|TRBJ2-7|TRBV6-9|TRBD2
TGTGCCAGCAGTTATCTAGCGGGAGACTACGAGCAGTACTTC
CASSYLAGDYEQYF
>few|TRBJ1-4|TRBV6-1|-
TGTGCCAGCGGGAGGGACACGGATGAAAAACTGTTTTTT
CASGRDTDEKLFF
>once|TRBJ2-5|TRBV5-1|-
TGCGCCAGCAGCTTCGACAGGCAAGAGACCCAGTACTTC
CASSFDRQETQYF
>-|TRBJ2-5|TRBV5-1|TRBD1
TGCGCCAGCAGCTTGGCCGACAGGGGACAAGAGACCCAGTACTTC
CASSLADRGQETQYF
>once|TRBJ1-1|TRBV15|-
TGTGCCACCAGCGAAAGGGGTGAAGCTTTCTTT
CATSERGEAFF
>once|TRBJ2-5|TRBV9|TRBD2
TGTGCCAGCAGCGACGCGGGGGGGCCGGGGGAGACCCAGTACTTC
CASSDAGGPGETQYF
>once|TRBJ2-7|TRBV19|-
TGTGCCAGTAGTATAGGAAGAGGGCCCTACGAGCAGTACTTC
CASSIGRGPYEQYF
>-|TRBJ2-1|TRBV19|-
TGTGCCAGTAGTAGGCGGGCGGTGGCGGCCAGTTACAATGAGCAGTTCTTC
CASSRRAVAASYNEQFF
>-|TRBJ1-1|TRBV6-5|-
TGTGCCAGCCGTTCCCGCCCCCTGGGGAACGGGAGAGCTTTCTTT
CASRSRPLGNGRAFF
>-|TRBJ1-5|TRBV19|TRBD1
TGTGCCAGTAGTATGGGGACGGGGACAGGCATGAATCAGCCCCAGCATTTT
CASSMGTGTGMNQPQHF
>-|TRBJ2-2|TRBV27|TRBD1
TGTGCCAGCAGAGACAGAGGGGGCGCGACCACCGGGGAGCTGTTTTTT
CASRDRGGATTGELFF
>-|TRBJ2-5|TRBV29-1|-
TGCAGCGTTCAATTCAGGCAAACCCACCAAGAGACCCAGTACTTC
CSVQFRQTHQETQYF
>-|TRBJ2-3|TRBV5-1|-
TGCGCCAGCAGATCCTCGGGACTCCTAACAGATACGCAGTATTTT
CASRSSGLLTDTQYF
>few|TRBJ1-5|TRBV6-5|TRBD1
TGTGCCAGCAGTTATCTACAGGGGAATCAGCCCCAGCATTTT
CASSYLQGNQPQHF
>-|TRBJ1-3|TRBV5-4|-
TGTGCCAGCAGCTTACCAGGGTCTGGAAACACCATATATTTT
CASSLPGSGNTIYF
>-|TRBJ2-1|TRBV28|TRBD2
TGTGCCAGCGAGGGGGTAGCGGGAGTCATTGAGCAGTTCTTC
CASEGVAGVIEQFF
>-|TRBJ2-1|TRBV4-1|TRBD2
TGCGCCAGCAGCCTTGGACTAGCGCCTTTAAATGAGCAGTTCTTC
CASSLGLAPLNEQFF
>-|TRBJ2-2|TRBV19|-
TGTGCCAGTAACTCACAGGGTTCCGGGGAGCTGTTTTTT
CASNSQGSGELFF
>-|TRBJ1-3|TRBV15|-
TGTGCCACCAGCAGAATAGGGGACACCATATATTTT
CATSRIGDTIYF
>-|TRBJ2-1|TRBV7-3|TRBD1
TGTGCCAGCAGCCCTCGTGATGGGACAGGGCGCTACAATGAGCAGTTCTTC
CASSPRDGTGRYNEQFF
>-|TRBJ2-3|TRBV7-9|-
TGTGCCAGCAGCTCCCTGACAGATTGGATACAGAAGAGCACAGATACGCAGTATTTT
CASSSLTDWIQKSTDTQYF
>-|TRBJ2-2|TRBV7-8|-
TGTGCCAGCAGCCCCTACGGCGGGGAGCTGTTTTTT
CASSPYGGELFF
>once|TRBJ1-2|TRBV6-5|-
TGTGCCAGCAGTTCCCTTCAGGGGAACTATGGCTACACCTTC
CASSSLQGNYGYTF
>-|TRBJ2-7|TRBV27|TRBD2
TGTGCCAGCAGTCCCGTGGGAGCGGGAGCAAAGTACGAGCAGTACTTC
CASSPVGAGAKYEQYF
>-|TRBJ2-3|TRBV27|TRBD2
TGTGCCAGCAGTGGCGGACTAGCGGGGACATTTGTCGGCGCAGATACGCAGTATTTT
CASSGGLAGTFVGADTQYF
>-|TRBJ2-7|TRBV4-1|-
TGCGCCAGCAGCGGCCCCGGGGGACAGTTCAACGAGCAGTACTTC
CASSGPGGQFNEQYF
>-|TRBJ2-1|TRBV11-3|-
TGTGCCAGCAGCTTACAGGACAATGAGCAGTTCTTC
CASSLQDNEQFF
>once|TRBJ2-6|TRBV9|-
TGTGCCAGCAGCGTCTCCTTGAGTGCCAACGTCCTGACTTTC
CASSVSLSANVLTF
>-|TRBJ2-7|TRBV15|TRBD1
TGTGCCACCAGCACTCGGGACAGGTCGAAGCAGTACTTC
CATSTRDRSKQYF
>-|TRBJ2-2|TRBV10-1|-
TGCGCCAGCAGTGACCCCGGAGTTAACACCGGGGAGCTGTTTTTT
CASSDPGVNTGELFF
>-|TRBJ1-4|TRBV5-1|-
TGCGCCAGCAGCGTGCACAGGGCGTCTGCAACTAATGAAAAACTGTTTTTT
CASSVHRASATNEKLFF
>-|TRBJ2-6|TRBV19|-
TGTGCCAGTAGTACCAGATCTGGGGCCAACGTCCTGACTTTC
CASSTRSGANVLTF
>-|TRBJ1-3|TRBV11-2|-
TGTGCCACCAGTACGGAGGGGAAAGGAAACACCATATATTTT
CATSTEGKGNTIYF
>-|TRBJ2-1|TRBV28|TRBD2
TGTGCCAGCAGTTTCCACCGGACTAGCGGGAGTTACAATGAGCAGTTCTTC
CASSFHRTSGSYNEQFF
>-|TRBJ2-7|TRBV27|TRBD2
TGTGCCAGCAGTTTCGGACTAGCGAGCCCCTACGAGCAGTACTTC
CASSFGLASPYEQYF
>-|TRBJ2-5|TRBV20-1|-
TGCAGTGGACAGGCGGAGACCCAGTACTTC
CSGQAETQYF
>-|TRBJ2-5|TRBV7-6|TRBD2
TGTGCCAGCAGCATGGGACTAGCGGAAGAGACCCAGTACTTC
CASSMGLAEETQYF